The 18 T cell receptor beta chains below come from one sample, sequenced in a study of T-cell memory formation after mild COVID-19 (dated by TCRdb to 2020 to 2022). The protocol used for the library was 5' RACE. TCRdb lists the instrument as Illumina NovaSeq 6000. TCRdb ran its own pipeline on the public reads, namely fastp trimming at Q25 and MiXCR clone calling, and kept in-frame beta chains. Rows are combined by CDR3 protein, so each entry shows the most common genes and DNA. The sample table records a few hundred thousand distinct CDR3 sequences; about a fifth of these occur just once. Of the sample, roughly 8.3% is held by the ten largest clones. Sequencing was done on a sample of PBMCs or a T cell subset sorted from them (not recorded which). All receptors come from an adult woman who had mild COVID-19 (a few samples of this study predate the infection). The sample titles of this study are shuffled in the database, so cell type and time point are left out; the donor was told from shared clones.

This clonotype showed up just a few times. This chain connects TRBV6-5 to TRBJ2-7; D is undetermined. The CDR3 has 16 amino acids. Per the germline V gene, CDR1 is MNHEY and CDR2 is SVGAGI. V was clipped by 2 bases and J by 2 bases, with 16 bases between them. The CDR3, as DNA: TGTGCCAGCAGTTACGCACCGGACGGAAAAACCTACGAGCAGTACTTC. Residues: CASSYAPDGKTYEQYF.

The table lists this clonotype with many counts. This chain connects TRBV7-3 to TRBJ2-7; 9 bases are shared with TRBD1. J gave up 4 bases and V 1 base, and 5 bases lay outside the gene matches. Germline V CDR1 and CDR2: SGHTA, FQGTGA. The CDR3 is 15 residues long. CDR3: CASSLSGTGQYEQYF. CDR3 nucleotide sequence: TGTGCCAGCAGCTTAAGCGGGACAGGGCAATACGAGCAGTACTTC.

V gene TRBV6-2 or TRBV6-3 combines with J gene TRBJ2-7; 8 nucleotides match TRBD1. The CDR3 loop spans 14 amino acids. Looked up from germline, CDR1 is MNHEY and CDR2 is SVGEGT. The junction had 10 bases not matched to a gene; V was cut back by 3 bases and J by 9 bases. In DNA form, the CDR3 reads TGTGCCAGCAGTTATTCTGCAGGGGGCCTAACGCAGTACTTC. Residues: CASSYSAGGLTQYF.

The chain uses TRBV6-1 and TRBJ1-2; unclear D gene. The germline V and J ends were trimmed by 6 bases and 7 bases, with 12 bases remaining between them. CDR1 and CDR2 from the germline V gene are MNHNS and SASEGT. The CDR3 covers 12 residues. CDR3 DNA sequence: TGTGCCAGCAGGCGGGCTTTGACTGGCTACACCTTC. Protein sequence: CASRRALTGYTF.

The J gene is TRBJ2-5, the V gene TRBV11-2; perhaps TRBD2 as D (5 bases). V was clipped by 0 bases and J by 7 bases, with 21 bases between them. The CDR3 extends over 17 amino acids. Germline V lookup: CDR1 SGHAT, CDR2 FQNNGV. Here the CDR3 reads CASSLDRWTTGKGTQYF. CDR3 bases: TGTGCCAGCAGCTTAGATCGTTGGACCACGGGAAAAGGGACCCAGTACTTC.

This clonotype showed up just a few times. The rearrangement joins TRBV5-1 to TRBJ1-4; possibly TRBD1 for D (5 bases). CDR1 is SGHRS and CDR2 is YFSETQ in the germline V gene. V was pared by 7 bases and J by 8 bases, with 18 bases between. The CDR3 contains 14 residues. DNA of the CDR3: TGCGCCAGCTGGGACCCTAATCAACCCGAAAAACTGTTTTTT. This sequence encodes CASWDPNQPEKLFF. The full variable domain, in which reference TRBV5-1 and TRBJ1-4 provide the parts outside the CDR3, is KAGVTQTPRYLIKTRGQQVTLSCSPISGHRSVSWYQQTPGQGLQFLFEYFSETQRNKGNFPGRFSGRQFSNSRSEMNVSTLELGDSALYLCASWDPNQPEKLFFGSGTQLSVL.

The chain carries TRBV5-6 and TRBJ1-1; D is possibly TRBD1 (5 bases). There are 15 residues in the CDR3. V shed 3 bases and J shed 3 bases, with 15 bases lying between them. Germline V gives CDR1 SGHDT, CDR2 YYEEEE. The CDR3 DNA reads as TGTGCCAGCAGCTCCATCCCGCAGGGAGACACTGAAGCTTTCTTT. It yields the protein CASSSIPQGDTEAFF.

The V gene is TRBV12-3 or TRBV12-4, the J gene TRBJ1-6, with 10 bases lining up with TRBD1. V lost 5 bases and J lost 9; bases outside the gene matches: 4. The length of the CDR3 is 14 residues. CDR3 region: CASSPGQGSSPLHF. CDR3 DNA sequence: TGTGCCAGCAGTCCGGGACAGGGGAGTTCACCCCTCCACTTT.

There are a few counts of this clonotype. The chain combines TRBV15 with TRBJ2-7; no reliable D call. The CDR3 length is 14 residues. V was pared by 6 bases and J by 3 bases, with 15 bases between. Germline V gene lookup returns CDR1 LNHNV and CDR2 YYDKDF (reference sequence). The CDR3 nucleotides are TGTGCCACCAGAGAAGTGGGCAGTGGCTACGAGCAGTACTTC. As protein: CATREVGSGYEQYF.

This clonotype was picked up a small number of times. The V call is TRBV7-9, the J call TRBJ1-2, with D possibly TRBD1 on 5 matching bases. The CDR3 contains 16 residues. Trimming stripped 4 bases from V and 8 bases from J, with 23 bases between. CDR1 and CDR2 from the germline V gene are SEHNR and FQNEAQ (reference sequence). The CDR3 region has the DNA TGTGCCAGCAGCTCCTCCGAGCAGGGCGATCTTGGAGGCTACACCTTC. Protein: CASSSSEQGDLGGYTF.

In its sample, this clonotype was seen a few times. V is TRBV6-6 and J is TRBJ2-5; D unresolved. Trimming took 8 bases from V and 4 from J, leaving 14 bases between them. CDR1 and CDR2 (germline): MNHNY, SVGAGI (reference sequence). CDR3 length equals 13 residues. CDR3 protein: CASRSPSGETQYF. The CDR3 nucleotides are TGTGCCAGCCGTTCCCCGTCTGGAGAGACCCAGTACTTC.

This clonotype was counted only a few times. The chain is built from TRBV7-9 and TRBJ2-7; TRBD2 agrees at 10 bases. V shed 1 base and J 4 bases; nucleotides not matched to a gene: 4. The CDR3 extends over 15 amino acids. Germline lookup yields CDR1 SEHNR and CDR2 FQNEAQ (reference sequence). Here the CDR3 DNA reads TGTGCCAGCAGCTTAGTGGTAGCGGGAGGATACGAGCAGTACTTC. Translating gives CASSLVVAGGYEQYF.

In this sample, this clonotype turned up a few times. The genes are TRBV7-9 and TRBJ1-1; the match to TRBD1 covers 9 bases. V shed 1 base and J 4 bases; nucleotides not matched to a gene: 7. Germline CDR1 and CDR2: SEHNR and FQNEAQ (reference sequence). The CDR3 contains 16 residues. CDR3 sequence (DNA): TGTGCCAGCAGCTTAGGACCCCGGGACAGGGTCACTGAAGCTTTCTTT. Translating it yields CASSLGPRDRVTEAFF. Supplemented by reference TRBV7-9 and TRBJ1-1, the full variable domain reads DTGVSQNPRHKITKRGQNVTFRCDPISEHNRLYWYRQTLGQGPEFLTYFQNEAQLEKSRLLSDRFSAERPKGSFSTLEIQRTEQGDSAMYLCASSLGPRDRVTEAFFGQGTRLTVV.

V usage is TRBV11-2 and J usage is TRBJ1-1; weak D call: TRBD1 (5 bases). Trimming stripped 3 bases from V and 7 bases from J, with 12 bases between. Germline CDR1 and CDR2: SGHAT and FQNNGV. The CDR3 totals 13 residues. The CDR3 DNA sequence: TGTGCCAGCAGCTTCAAGGGGCGGGTTGAAGCTTTCTTT. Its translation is CASSFKGRVEAFF. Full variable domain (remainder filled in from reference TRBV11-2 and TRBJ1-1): EAGVAQSPRYKIIEKRQSVAFWCNPISGHATLYWYQQILGQGPKLLIQFQNNGVVDDSQLPKDRFSAERLKGVDSTLKIQPAKLEDSAVYLCASSFKGRVEAFFGQGTRLTVV.

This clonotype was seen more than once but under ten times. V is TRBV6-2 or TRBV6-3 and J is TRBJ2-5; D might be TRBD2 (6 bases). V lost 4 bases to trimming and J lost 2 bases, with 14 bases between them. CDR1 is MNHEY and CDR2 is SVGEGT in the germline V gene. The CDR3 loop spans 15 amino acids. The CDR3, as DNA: TGTGCCAGCAGTTTCTTTTCGGCGGGACAAGAGACCCAGTACTTC. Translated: CASSFFSAGQETQYF.

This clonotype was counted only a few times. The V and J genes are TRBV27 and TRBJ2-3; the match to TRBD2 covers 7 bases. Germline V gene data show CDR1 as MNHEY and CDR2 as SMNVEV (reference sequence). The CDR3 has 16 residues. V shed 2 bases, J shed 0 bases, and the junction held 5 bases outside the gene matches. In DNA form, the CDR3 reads TGTGCCAGCAGTTTAGGGGGACTACCGAGCACAGATACGCAGTATTTT. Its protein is CASSLGGLPSTDTQYF.

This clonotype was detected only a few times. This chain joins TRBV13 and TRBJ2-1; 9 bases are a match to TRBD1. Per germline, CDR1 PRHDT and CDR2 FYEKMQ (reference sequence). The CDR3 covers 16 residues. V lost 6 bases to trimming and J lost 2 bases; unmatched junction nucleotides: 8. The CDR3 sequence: CASSPRGTGTYNEQFF. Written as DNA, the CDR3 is TGTGCCAGCAGTCCCCGAGGGACAGGGACCTACAATGAGCAGTTCTTC.

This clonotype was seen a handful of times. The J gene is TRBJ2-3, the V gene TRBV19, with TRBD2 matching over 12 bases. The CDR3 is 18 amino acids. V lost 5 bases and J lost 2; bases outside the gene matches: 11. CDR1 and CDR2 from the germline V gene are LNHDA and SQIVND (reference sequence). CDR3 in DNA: TGTGCCAGTAGTCGCCGCGGACTAGCGGGGCTCAACACAGATACGCAGTATTTT. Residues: CASSRRGLAGLNTDTQYF.